These 10 T cell receptor beta chains share one sample of origin, sequenced in a study of OX40 agonist ivuxolimab in advanced cancers. The library was built by means of the immunoSEQ multiplex PCR assay. Imported from immuneACCESS, the table was reduced by TCRdb to in-frame sequences with V and J called. These copies leave out some clones; in studies compared against another copy, an unresolved V gene accounts for under half, and the cause of the remainder is not known. The sample yields fewer than 80,000 clones; around 84% were counted once. The ten largest clones capture about 0.83% of the sample. This sample comprised CD4+ or CD8+ T cells sorted from blood, obtained in a trial of the OX40 agonist ivuxolimab. These TCRs come from an adult with an advanced solid tumor such as melanoma, head and neck, liver or kidney cancer.

A few counts support this clone. The rearrangement uses TRBV5-4 and TRBJ2-5; 8 nucleotides match TRBD1. The length of the CDR3 is 14 residues. Germline CDR1 and CDR2: SGHNT and YYREEE (reference sequence). The J segment lost 1 base and the V segment lost 5 bases, leaving 4 bases of the junction unmatched. The CDR3 is CASSYDRGQETQYF. The DNA of the CDR3 is TGTGCCAGCAGTTATGACAGGGGCCAAGAGACCCAGTACTTC.

The V and J genes are TRBV29-1 and TRBJ1-1, with D perhaps matching TRBD1 (6 bases). The CDR3 has 14 amino acids. Trimming shortened V by 3 bases and J by 3 bases, and 14 bases separated the two germline ends. CDR1 and CDR2 (germline): SQVTM, ANQGSEA. CDR3 sequence reads: CSVERQVIDTEAFF. CDR3 DNA: TGCAGCGTTGAGAGACAGGTCATCGACACTGAAGCTTTCTTT. The whole variable domain, filled in from reference TRBV29-1 and TRBJ1-1, reads SAVISQKPSRDICQRGTSLTIQCQVDSQVTMMFWYRQQPGQSLTLIATANQGSEATYESGFVIDKFPISRPNLTFSTLTVSNMSPEDSSIYLCSVERQVIDTEAFFGQGTRLTVV.

The chain links TRBV5-1 to TRBJ1-3; D might be TRBD1 (6 bases). The V end was cut by 0 bases, the J end by 0 bases, with 13 bases between. Germline CDR1 and CDR2: SGHRS and YFSETQ. CDR3 length: 17 residues. CDR3 nucleotide sequence: TGCGCCAGCAGCTTGGAGCGGGGGGCCAGCTCTGGAAACACCATATATTTT. Translation: CASSLERGASSGNTIYF.

In this sample, this clone turned up a few times. The chain uses TRBV19 and TRBJ1-3; TRBD1 might be the D (5 bases). The germline gives CDR1 LNHDA, CDR2 SQIVND (reference sequence). The CDR3 covers 15 residues. V lost 5 bases to trimming and J lost 0 bases, with 11 bases between them. This CDR3 reads CASSLGGASGNTIYF. CDR3 nucleotide sequence: TGTGCCAGTAGTCTAGGAGGGGCCTCTGGAAACACCATATATTTT.

The chain carries TRBV7-2 and TRBJ2-7, with 8 bases lining up with TRBD2. The CDR3 spans 14 residues. CDR1 and CDR2 from the germline V gene are SGHTA and FQGNSA. The trim removed 1 base at V and 2 bases at J, leaving 1 base unmatched. CDR3 coding DNA: TGTGCCAGCAGCTTAGGCGGGGGGCCCTACGAGCAGTACTTC. This gives the protein CASSLGGGPYEQYF.

The count of this clone is one. Other DNA sequences from this sample encode an identical CDR3 as well. V usage is TRBV6-1 and J usage is TRBJ2-6; the D is unclear. Germline loops: CDR1 MNHNS, CDR2 SASEGT. The CDR3 totals 15 residues. Trimming stripped 3 bases from V and 0 bases from J, with 6 bases between. The CDR3 DNA sequence: TGTGCCAGCAGTGATAGAGGCTCTGGGGCCAACGTCCTGACTTTC. Protein: CASSDRGSGANVLTF.

This chain uses TRBV19 with TRBJ1-4; 7 bases are a match to TRBD1. J gave up 4 bases and V 7 bases, and 9 bases lay outside the gene matches. The CDR3 contains 15 residues. Germline CDR1 is LNHDA and CDR2 is SQIVND (reference sequence). CDR3 sequence (DNA): TGTGCCAGTACCCCTAAGGGGGCAGGTAATGAAAAACTGTTTTTT. This gives the protein CASTPKGAGNEKLFF.

J is TRBJ2-3 and V is TRBV7-3, with TRBD2 matching over 8 bases. This CDR3 is 14 amino acids long. Germline V gives CDR1 SGHTA, CDR2 FQGTGA. V was clipped by 6 bases and J by 4 bases; unmatched bases: 6. Written as DNA, the CDR3 is TGTGCCAGCAGGCCAGCGGGAGTGGCAGATACGCAGTATTTT. This codes for CASRPAGVADTQYF.

The chain recombines TRBV7-2 with TRBJ2-7, with D hard to call. The CDR3 spans 14 residues. Germline CDR1 and CDR2: SGHTA and FQGNSA. The V end was cut by 5 bases, the J end by 2 bases, with 13 bases between. The CDR3 spells CASSPNRVTYEQYF. The CDR3, as DNA: TGTGCCAGCAGCCCGAACCGGGTGACCTACGAGCAGTACTTC. Together with reference TRBV7-2 and TRBJ2-7, the CDR3 gives the full variable domain: GAGVSQSPSNKVTEKGKDVELRCDPISGHTALYWYRQSLGQGLEFLIYFQGNSAPDKSGLPSDRFSAERTGGSVSTLTIQRTQQEDSAVYLCASSPNRVTYEQYFGPGTRLTVT.

The V gene is TRBV7-3, the J gene TRBJ2-1, with TRBD2 matching over 11 bases. V dropped 5 bases and J dropped 13; count of bases not matched to a gene: 10. Germline-derived CDR1 and CDR2 are SGHTA and FQGTGA. This CDR3 has 14 residues. In DNA form, the CDR3 reads TGTGCCAGCAGCCCAGGGACTAGCGGAAACTCACAGTTCTTC. Translation: CASSPGTSGNSQFF.